The source of this TCR beta chain is a study of OX40 agonist ivuxolimab in advanced cancers. Overall study: The patients received ivuxolimab by intravenous route every 2 weeks at 0.01 to 10 mg/kg. Patients with hepatocellular carcinoma, melanoma, renal cell or head and neck cancer made up the dose-escalation patients. Findings and limits, study-wide: Fewer expanded clones were found on average in CD4+ than in CD8+ T cells. Within 6 weeks, CD4+ and CD8+ blood T cells expanded clonally at 0.1 to 3.0 mg/kg.

The CDR3 spans 16 residues. In germline, CDR1 is LGHNA, CDR2 YSLEER. Deletions cut 2 bases from V and 0 bases from J, with 8 bases between. Notes on this clone: The target antigen is unknown.

TCRdb's copy holds only in-frame clones and misses some; the assay was immunoSEQ multiplex PCR. Here the sample spans about 48,000 clones, about 88% being singletons. The sequencing here drew on CD4+ or CD8+ T cells sorted from blood, taken in a trial of the OX40 agonist ivuxolimab. This chain uses TRBV4-3 with TRBJ2-6, with unresolved D. The source is an adult with an advanced solid tumor such as melanoma, head and neck, liver or kidney cancer. The DNA of the CDR3 is TGCGCCAGCAGCCAACTTCGAACCTCTGGGGCCAACGTCCTGACTTTC. Translated: CASSQLRTSGANVLTF.